This TCR beta chain is from a study of OX40 agonist ivuxolimab in advanced cancers. As for the study in general: Ivuxolimab doses were 0.01, 0.1, 0.3, 1.5, 3 or 10 mg/kg every 2 weeks.

Profiled with immunoSEQ multiplex PCR; TCRdb holds only in-frame clones, not every one. This table has under 85,000 clones, about nine tenths appearing once. A word on this clone: The antigen is unknown.

Whole-study results and caveats: Low normalized T-cell clonal expansion also characterized some of the nonresponders. The CD4+ and CD8+ T cells in the blood had expanded clonally by week 6 at 0.1 to 3.0 mg/kg. The investigators did not determine what antigen specificity the expanded peripheral T cells had.

This sequence was found in an adult with an advanced solid tumor such as melanoma, head and neck, liver or kidney cancer. Here the sequenced sample was CD4+ or CD8+ T cells sorted from blood, taken in a trial of the OX40 agonist ivuxolimab.

CDR3 region: CASSPFVEQFF. For the CDR3, the DNA is TGTGCCAGCAGTCCTTTCGTGGAGCAGTTCTTC. V usage is TRBV28 and J usage is TRBJ2-1; unclear D gene. The V end was cut by 5 bases, the J end by 10 bases, with 9 bases between. CDR3 length: 11 residues. The germline V gene has CDR1 MDHEN and CDR2 SYDVKM. The full variable domain, in which reference TRBV28 and TRBJ2-1 provide the parts outside the CDR3, is DVKVTQSSRYLVKRTGEKVFLECVQDMDHENMFWYRQDPGLGLRLIYFSYDVKMKEKGDIPEGYSVSREKKERFSLILESASTNQTSMYLCASSPFVEQFFGPGTRLTVL.